What follows are 23 T cell receptor beta chains derived from one specimen sequenced in a study of human T cells and chemical hapten exposure. The time point is: healthy volunteer bleed at 2 weeks. Unfractionated whole blood was the source from which total RNA was extracted. TCRdb reprocessed the RACE reads via MiXCR and lists one record per CDR3 protein. The table shows approximately 33,000 distinct CDR3 sequences, with around 7.4% occurring only once. The sequenced material came from whole blood. The source is a human donor in good health. Some clones in this sample may be carry-over from other donors' samples.

This clonotype was seen at least ten times. The chain combines TRBV15 with TRBJ2-3, with TRBD1 as a possible D gene (5 bases). Germline V gene sequence: CDR1 LNHNV, CDR2 YYDKDF (reference sequence). Trimming took 3 bases from V and 0 from J, leaving 13 bases between them. This CDR3 spans 16 amino acids. CDR3 coding DNA: TGTGCCACCAGCAGTCGAGTCCGGACAAGCACAGATACGCAGTATTTT. Translating it yields CATSSRVRTSTDTQYF.

This clonotype was found many times. This chain links TRBV10-3 with TRBJ2-1; D may correspond to TRBD1 or TRBD2 (6 bases each). The CDR3 consists of 15 residues. V was clipped by 3 bases and J by 8 bases, with 17 bases between them. CDR1 is ENHRY, CDR2 SYGVKD, per germline. This CDR3 reads CAISDRGSGGDEQFF. The DNA for the CDR3 is TGTGCCATCAGTGACAGGGGTTCTGGAGGGGATGAGCAGTTCTTC.

This clonotype was counted a few times. The chain couples TRBV7-2 to TRBJ1-2; D is unresolved. Trimming pared 2 bases from V and 2 bases from J, leaving 9 bases between. The CDR3 consists of 14 residues. Germline assignment: CDR1 SGHTA and CDR2 FQGNSA. This CDR3 is CASSLSGRNYGYTF. The DNA of the CDR3 is TGTGCCAGCAGCTTAAGCGGCCGGAACTATGGCTACACCTTC.

This clonotype was counted ten times or more. This chain uses TRBV6-2 or TRBV6-3 with TRBJ1-6; the D is unclear. The V gene lost 0 bases and the J gene lost 7 bases, with 19 bases spanning the gap. Germline V lookup: CDR1 MNHEY, CDR2 SVGEGT. CDR3 length equals 18 residues. CDR3 sequence reads: CASSYSQAVGYLNSPLHF. For the CDR3, the DNA is TGTGCCAGCAGTTACTCGCAGGCCGTTGGATACCTAAATTCACCCCTCCACTTT.

This clonotype was seen at least ten times. The rearrangement uses TRBV20-1 and TRBJ2-7; tentatively, D is TRBD2 (5 bases). CDR1 and CDR2 from the germline V gene are DFQATT and SNEGSKA (reference sequence). The ends were cut back, 3 bases at V and 3 bases at J, with 15 bases in the middle. This CDR3 is 14 amino acids long. In DNA, the CDR3 is TGCAGTGCTAGGCCCTCGACGGGGATCTACGAGCAGTACTTC. Its protein product is CSARPSTGIYEQYF.

The sample holds a few counts of this clonotype. The chain couples TRBV7-9 to TRBJ2-7; D unclear. Germline V gene lookup returns CDR1 SEHNR and CDR2 FQNEAQ (reference sequence). V lost 2 bases and J 4 bases, leaving 9 bases between the germline ends. The CDR3 loop spans 13 amino acids. The CDR3 DNA is TGTGCCAGCAGCTTATCACAAGTTTACGAGCAGTACTTC. This gives the protein CASSLSQVYEQYF.

J is TRBJ1-1 and V is TRBV12-3 or TRBV12-4; D gene ambiguous. The V and J ends lost 5 bases and 8 bases respectively, with 9 bases between them. The CDR3 contains 11 residues. The DNA of the CDR3 is TGTGCCAGCAGTCAAGGAGTAGAAGCTTTCTTT. Translation gives CASSQGVEAFF.

For this clonotype: This may be a read error, as it is one base from a much larger clone. The gene calls are TRBV7-9 and TRBJ2-7; D perhaps matches TRBD2 (6 bases). Germline loops: CDR1 SEHNR, CDR2 FQNEAQ (reference sequence). This CDR3 has 14 residues. The germline V and J ends were trimmed by 4 bases and 7 bases, with 17 bases remaining between them. The CDR3, as DNA: TGTGCCAGCAGCTCCGGGACTGACTGGGGGGAGCAGTACTTC. It is translated as CASSSGTDWGEQYF. Using reference TRBV7-9 and TRBJ2-7 for the parts outside the CDR3, the full variable domain is DTGVSQNPRHKITKRGQNVTFRCDPISEHNRLYWYRQTLGQGPEFLTYFQNEAQLEKSRLLSDRFSAERPKGSFSTLEIQRTEQGDSAMYLCASSSGTDWGEQYFGPGTRLTVT.

The chain is built from TRBV2 and TRBJ1-1; D perhaps matches TRBD1 (5 bases). The CDR3 is made up of 13 amino acids. CDR1 and CDR2 (germline): SNHLY, FYNNEI. The V end was cut by 4 bases, the J end by 5 bases, with 11 bases between. The CDR3, as DNA: TGTGCCAGCAGTGGACAGTGGGAGACTGAAGCTTTCTTT. Its protein is CASSGQWETEAFF.

This clonotype is judged large (0.1 to 1%). The CDR3, as DNA: TGTGCCAGCAGCTTTAGCGGGGGGGGAGGGAATGAGCAGTTCTTC. Its translation is CASSFSGGGGNEQFF. J is TRBJ2-1 and V is TRBV7-2; 11 positions match TRBD2. The J segment lost 7 bases and the V segment lost 3 bases, leaving 5 bases of the junction unmatched. This CDR3 spans 15 amino acids. CDR1 is SGHTA and CDR2 is FQGNSA in the germline V gene.

Here the CDR3 DNA reads TGTGCCAGCAGCTCAGGGGCCCGGGGGCAGCCCCAGCATTTT. This codes for CASSSGARGQPQHF. The chain is built from TRBV9 and TRBJ1-5, with TRBD1 as a possible D gene (6 bases). CDR3 size: 14 residues. The germline V gene encodes CDR1 SGDLS and CDR2 YYNGEE. Deletions cut 4 bases from V and 7 bases from J, with 15 bases between. The complete variable domain, with remaining parts taken from reference TRBV9 and TRBJ1-5, reads DSGVTQTPKHLITATGQRVTLRCSPRSGDLSVYWYQQSLDQGLQFLIQYYNGEERAKGNILERFSAQQFPDLHSELNLSSLELGDSALYFCASSSGARGQPQHFGDGTRLSIL.

This clonotype has just a few counts. The genes are TRBV28 and TRBJ2-1, with 9 bases lining up with TRBD1. CDR3 length: 17 amino acids. The germline V gene has CDR1 MDHEN and CDR2 SYDVKM. Unmatched junction bases numbered 13, after V lost 2 bases and J lost 8 bases. As DNA, the CDR3 is TGTGCCAGCAGTTTACGACCACCGGGACAGGGTCCCCATGAGCAGTTCTTC. Translating gives CASSLRPPGQGPHEQFF.

The chain uses TRBV2 and TRBJ2-7; 8 nucleotides match TRBD2. Trimming at V came to 1 base and at J to 3 bases, leaving 8 bases not matched to a gene. The CDR3 is 16 residues long. Per germline, CDR1 SNHLY and CDR2 FYNNEI. In DNA form, the CDR3 reads TGTGCCAGCAGTGAAGAGGGTCTCGGGGGGGTCTACGAGCAGTACTTC. This codes for CASSEEGLGGVYEQYF.

This clonotype was counted only a few times. This chain links TRBV15 with TRBJ2-2; unclear D gene. Germline CDR1 reads LNHNV; CDR2 reads YYDKDF (reference sequence). The germline V and J ends were trimmed by 4 bases and 4 bases, with 22 bases remaining between them. The CDR3 runs to 18 residues. The CDR3 nucleotides are TGTGCCACCAGCATCCTGCCTCTCATGAGTGAAAGCACCGGGGAGCTGTTTTTT. This sequence encodes CATSILPLMSESTGELFF.

This clonotype was seen repeatedly, ten times or more. This sequence joins TRBV5-6 and TRBJ2-4; possibly TRBD2 for D (6 bases). The CDR3 consists of 16 residues. V was trimmed by 1 base and J by 1 base, leaving 12 bases between them. Germline V gene data show CDR1 as SGHDT and CDR2 as YYEEEE. The CDR3 spells CASSLWGVGAKNIQYF. In DNA, the CDR3 is TGTGCCAGCAGCTTGTGGGGGGTCGGGGCCAAAAACATTCAGTACTTC.

This clonotype was counted ten times or more. The rearrangement uses TRBV14 and TRBJ2-1; maybe TRBD2 (6 bases). The CDR3 extends over 14 amino acids. CDR1 is SGHDN and CDR2 is FVKESK in the germline V gene. Trimming took 2 bases from V and 10 from J, leaving 15 bases between them. CDR3 sequence reads: CASSQKGRLDEQFF. The CDR3, as DNA: TGTGCCAGCAGCCAAAAAGGGAGGTTGGACGAGCAGTTCTTC.

This clonotype was observed many times. As DNA, the CDR3 is TGTGCCAGCAGAGACAGAAACTATGGCTACACCTTC. Residues: CASRDRNYGYTF. The J gene is TRBJ1-2, the V gene TRBV6-1, with D perhaps matching TRBD1 (5 bases). V was shortened by 6 bases and J by 2 bases, with 7 bases between the two germline ends. Germline loops: CDR1 MNHNS, CDR2 SASEGT. The CDR3 sequence is 12 residues long.

This clonotype is medium-sized by share. The V and J genes are TRBV20-1 and TRBJ2-7, with 13 bases aligning to TRBD2. CDR3 length: 16 amino acids. The germline V gene has CDR1 DFQATT and CDR2 SNEGSKA (reference sequence). Losses at the gene ends were 3 bases for V and 0 bases for J; bases not matched to a gene: 5. For the CDR3, the DNA is TGCAGTGCTAGCAGACTAGCGGGGGGTTTCTCCTACGAGCAGTACTTC. Its translation is CSASRLAGGFSYEQYF.

The sample holds a few counts of this clonotype. J is TRBJ2-3 and V is TRBV5-4; TRBD2 matches 9 bases. Germline V CDR1 and CDR2: SGHNT, YYREEE (reference sequence). The CDR3 runs to 15 residues. Trimming cost V 2 bases and J 7 bases; bases outside gene matches: 8. The CDR3: CASSFAAGGPNTQYF. The CDR3 bases are TGTGCCAGCAGCTTTGCGGCGGGGGGGCCGAATACGCAGTATTTT.

This clonotype was seen ten or more times. The V call is TRBV5-1, the J call TRBJ2-7, with TRBD2 matching over 9 bases. Trimming took 4 bases from V and 7 from J; bases not matched to a gene: 9. Germline CDR1 and CDR2: SGHRS and YFSETQ. CDR3 length: 14 residues. The CDR3 is CASSPIAGAEEQYF. For the CDR3, the DNA is TGCGCCAGCAGCCCTATAGCGGGGGCTGAGGAGCAGTACTTC.

This clonotype was observed many times. The chain uses TRBV6-1 and TRBJ2-3; TRBD2 agrees at 12 bases. In germline, CDR1 is MNHNS, CDR2 SASEGT. The trim removed 5 bases at V and 6 bases at J, leaving 6 bases unmatched. This CDR3 comprises 15 residues. CDR3 sequence (DNA): TGTGCCAGCAGTACCCTAGCGGGAGGGCCGGATACGCAGTATTTT. It yields the protein CASSTLAGGPDTQYF.

This clonotype came up many times. The V gene is TRBV15, the J gene TRBJ1-5; D gene ambiguous. V lost 0 bases and J lost 2, with 17 bases in between. Per the germline V gene, CDR1 is LNHNV and CDR2 is YYDKDF (reference sequence). CDR3 length: 18 amino acids. CDR3 residues: CATSRDRNVLTGNQPQHF. CDR3 in DNA: TGTGCCACCAGCAGAGATCGTAACGTTCTAACTGGCAATCAGCCCCAGCATTTT.

The sample holds a few counts of this clonotype. This rearrangement joins TRBV5-1 to TRBJ2-1; TRBD2 matches at 7 bases. Losses at the gene ends were 0 bases for V and 6 bases for J; bases not matched to a gene: 9. CDR1 is SGHRS and CDR2 is YFSETQ in the germline V gene. This CDR3 has 16 residues. CDR3 region: CASSLGEASGFNEQFF. The CDR3 nucleotides are TGCGCCAGCAGCTTGGGGGAGGCTAGCGGTTTCAATGAGCAGTTCTTC. Full variable domain (missing parts from reference TRBV5-1 and TRBJ2-1): KAGVTQTPRYLIKTRGQQVTLSCSPISGHRSVSWYQQTPGQGLQFLFEYFSETQRNKGNFPGRFSGRQFSNSRSEMNVSTLELGDSALYLCASSLGEASGFNEQFFGPGTRLTVL.